The present TCR beta chain was sequenced within a study of shared clonotypes between healthy human individuals. Study results and caveats: Few donors restricted represented genetic and exposure-history diversity.

Details on this clone: Its specificity is not known.

300 ng DNA, tens of thousands of T cell genomes, went into unsorted PBMC replicate PCRs. The authors' processing: Filtering differed for immunoSEQ, which gave only junction sequences without quality scores. Sequenced by immunoSEQ multiplex PCR; TCRdb stores in-frame clones only, minus some. That table gives V, J and clone size, and the DNA gave D and trimming. The sample holds roughly 500,000 clones, about four fifths seen once. Trimming cost V 3 bases and J 7 bases; bases outside gene matches: 3. Looked up from germline, CDR1 is GTSNPN and CDR2 is SVGIG (reference sequence). CDR3 length: 13 residues.

This chain joins TRBV30 and TRBJ1-6, with 7 nucleotides matching TRBD1. The material sequenced was PBMCs. The TCR sequence derives from a woman aged 40 to 50 in good health. Some clones in this sample may be carry-over from other donors' samples. Here the CDR3 DNA reads TGTGCCTGGAGACCAGGGGGAAATTCACCCCTCCACTTT. Encoded protein: CAWRPGGNSPLHF. The whole variable domain, filled in from reference TRBV30 and TRBJ1-6, reads SQTIHQWPATLVQPVGSPLSLECTVEGTSNPNLYWYRQAAGRGLQLLFYSVGIGQISSEVPQNLSASRPQDRQFILSSKKLLLSDSGFYLCAWRPGGNSPLHFGNGTRLTVT.